This entry concerns a single TCR beta chain. The target antigen is unknown. There are 16 residues in the CDR3. Germline loops: CDR1 LNHDA, CDR2 SQIVND (reference sequence). The study made its TRB cDNA libraries by 5' RACE, adding UMI labels. TCRdb re-called the 5' RACE reads, yielding one record per CDR3 amino acid sequence without DNA. This table lists around 65,000 distinct CDR3 sequences. The data originate from a study of CXCR3-negative and CXCR3-positive naive CD8 T cells. For the study at large: Each library held about 1.5 +/- 0.3 million TRB reads, around 140 million in total. The study, taken as a whole, reports: Surface CD5 looked about the same in the naive subsets, so the authors worked out TCR strength from TRB CDR3 properties. Higher TRB CDR3 hydrophobicity marked CXCR3-positive naive cells relative to CXCR3-negative naive cells.

The TCR was taken from a human donor in good health. Some clones in this sample may be carry-over from other donors' samples. Sequenced material: naive CXCR3+ CD8+ T cells from blood. Subset of the sample: CD45RO-CCR7+CD27+CD95- naive CD8+ T cells expressing CXCR3 (TNR3+). This chain uses TRBV19 with TRBJ2-5; TCRdb's D gene call, TRBD1, goes unchecked for lack of DNA. CDR3 loop: CASTPWGGAQPETQYF. Using reference TRBV19 and TRBJ2-5 for the parts outside the CDR3, the full variable domain is DGGITQSPKYLFRKEGQNVTLSCEQNLNHDAMYWYRQDPGQGLRLIYYSQIVNDFQKGDIAEGYSVSREKKESFPLTVTSAQKNPTAFYLCASTPWGGAQPETQYFGPGTRLLVL.